What follows are 21 T cell receptor beta chains derived from one specimen sequenced in a study of control samples from healthy donors and cancer patients. The assay was immunoSEQ multiplex PCR, and TCRdb's table has in-frame clones only and misses some. The table lists approximately 70,000 clones, 84% of them singletons, with roughly 28% in the top ten. The sample taken for sequencing was blood. Every receptor here comes from a man in his forties or fifties in good health.

This chain joins TRBV19 and TRBJ1-1; D might be TRBD1 (6 bases). Trimming removed 5 bases at V and 3 bases at J, with 16 bases between. Germline loops: CDR1 LNHDA, CDR2 SQIVND (reference sequence). The CDR3 length is 15 residues. The CDR3 nucleotides are TGTGCCAGTAGTCCTCTGGACAGTCTTCACACTGAAGCTTTCTTT. Protein sequence: CASSPLDSLHTEAFF.

This clone appeared a single time. The chain uses TRBV5-3 and TRBJ1-1, with D possibly being TRBD1 (5 bases). TRBV5-3 is identified as an open reading frame with a role that is uncertain. The V and J ends lost 4 bases and 5 bases respectively, with 15 bases between them. The CDR3 is 14 amino acids. This chain's CDR3 is CARSRRGQETEAFF. The CDR3 coding sequence is TGTGCCAGAAGCAGGAGGGGCCAGGAGACTGAAGCTTTCTTT.

This clone is medium-sized within its sample. The rearrangement joins TRBV9 to TRBJ2-2, with 7 nucleotides matching TRBD2. The CDR3 spans 15 residues. Per the germline V gene, CDR1 is SGDLS and CDR2 is YYNGEE. V shed 4 bases and J 7 bases; nucleotides not matched to a gene: 10. The CDR3 loop is CASSRLSGRGGELFF. The CDR3 DNA follows: TGTGCCAGCAGCCGTCTGTCGGGGAGGGGCGGGGAGCTGTTTTTT. The full variable domain, rest sourced from reference TRBV9 and TRBJ2-2, is DSGVTQTPKHLITATGQRVTLRCSPRSGDLSVYWYQQSLDQGLQFLIQYYNGEERAKGNILERFSAQQFPDLHSELNLSSLELGDSALYFCASSRLSGRGGELFFGEGSRLTVL.

This chain connects TRBV12-5 to TRBJ2-7; 9 bases align to TRBD2. V lost 0 bases, J lost 0 bases, and 15 bases stayed unmatched. The CDR3 extends over 20 amino acids. In germline, CDR1 is LGHNT, CDR2 FRNRAP. The CDR3 DNA sequence: TGTGCTAGTGGTTTGGTATACAGAGGACTAGCGTACAGGAGCTCCTACGAGCAGTACTTC. Amino acids: CASGLVYRGLAYRSSYEQYF.

The genes are TRBV20-1 and TRBJ2-7; D is ambiguous. V was cut by 6 bases and J by 4 bases, with 7 bases left in between. CDR3 size: 10 residues. Per germline, CDR1 DFQATT and CDR2 SNEGSKA (reference sequence). CDR3 coding DNA: TGCAGTGCGACTGATTACGAGCAGTACTTC. Its protein is CSATDYEQYF.

The table lists this clone with a count of one. The rearrangement joins TRBV19 to TRBJ2-3, with unresolved D. This CDR3 contains 11 residues. V was trimmed by 7 bases and J by 14 bases, leaving 16 bases between them. Per the germline V gene, CDR1 is LNHDA and CDR2 is SQIVND (reference sequence). CDR3 sequence reads: CASTSPPGVYF. CDR3 nucleotide sequence: TGTGCCAGTACCTCACCACCGGGCGTGTATTTT.

The rearrangement joins TRBV28 to TRBJ2-7, with 9 bases identical to TRBD1. V lost 7 bases and J lost 7; bases outside the gene matches: 14. Germline V CDR1 and CDR2: MDHEN, SYDVKM. The CDR3 runs to 15 residues. The CDR3 DNA follows: TGTGCCAGCACCGTCCCGGGACAGGGTTCGGGGGAGCAGTACTTC. Its protein product is CASTVPGQGSGEQYF.

The chain recombines TRBV6-6 with TRBJ1-4, with no clear D. CDR3 length: 14 residues. Trimming pared 6 bases from V and 8 bases from J, leaving 16 bases between. CDR1 and CDR2 (germline): MNHNY, SVGAGI (reference sequence). In nucleotides, the CDR3 is TGTGCCAGCAGCTTCCCAACCCATGAGGAAAAACTGTTTTTT. Its protein is CASSFPTHEEKLFF.

The chain carries TRBV30 and TRBJ1-6, with D unresolved. The germline V gene has CDR1 GTSNPN and CDR2 SVGIG (reference sequence). Deletions cut 8 bases from V and 12 bases from J, with 8 bases between. This CDR3 comprises 9 residues. CDR3 DNA sequence: TGTGCCCCGTGGAAACCCCTCCACTTT. Its protein product is CAPWKPLHF.

A single count supports this clone. The chain combines TRBV27 with TRBJ2-3, with 9 bases lining up with TRBD1. CDR3 length: 14 residues. The V gene end was trimmed by 6 bases and the J gene end by 5 bases; junction bases not matched to a gene: 6. CDR1 and CDR2 (germline): MNHEY, SMNVEV (reference sequence). The CDR3 spells CASRLQGARDTQYF. The CDR3 region has the DNA TGTGCCAGCAGACTACAGGGGGCCAGAGATACGCAGTATTTT.

This chain links TRBV5-1 with TRBJ1-2; TRBD1 aligns across 11 bases. Germline CDR1 is SGHRS and CDR2 is YFSETQ. V lost 5 bases and J lost 2; bases outside the gene matches: 5. The CDR3 is made up of 15 amino acids. DNA for the CDR3: TGCGCCAGCAGACAGGGACAGGGGGGAAACTATGGCTACACCTTC. It codes for CASRQGQGGNYGYTF.

The V gene is TRBV28, the J gene TRBJ1-2; a weak D match, TRBD1 (5 bases). The CDR3 is 16 residues long. Trimming removed 2 bases from V and 7 bases from J, with 20 bases in between. Germline CDR1 and CDR2: MDHEN and SYDVKM. CDR3: CASSLRRPRGRSGYTF. The CDR3 DNA sequence: TGTGCCAGCAGTTTACGTCGGCCTAGGGGAAGGAGTGGCTACACCTTC.

This clone has only one observation. This sequence joins TRBV3-1 (or the pseudogene TRBV3-2) and TRBJ2-3; D is possibly TRBD1 (5 bases). V lost 4 bases and J lost 2, with 16 bases in between. CDR3 length: 16 amino acids. The germline CDR1 and CDR2 sequences are LGHDT and YNNKEL (reference sequence). CDR3 loop: CASSPSSVGPTDTQYF. CDR3 DNA: TGTGCCAGCAGCCCCTCGTCGGTGGGGCCCACAGATACGCAGTATTTT.

V gene TRBV7-6 combines with J gene TRBJ2-1; 13 positions agree with TRBD2. The CDR3 is 19 residues long. V lost 4 bases and J lost 1; bases outside the gene matches: 10. Per the germline V gene, CDR1 is SGHVS and CDR2 is FNYEAQ. CDR3 amino acids: CASSSGLAGEIGSYNEQFF. The CDR3, as DNA: TGTGCCAGCAGCTCCGGACTAGCGGGAGAAATCGGATCCTACAATGAGCAGTTCTTC.

The J gene is TRBJ1-2, the V gene TRBV10-2; tentatively, D is TRBD1 (6 bases). Germline CDR1 is WSHSY and CDR2 is SAAADI. Between the trimmed V and J ends, which lost 3 bases and 0 bases, there was a span of 11 bases. The CDR3 is 15 amino acids. The CDR3 DNA follows: TGCGCCAGCAGTGACGGGACAATCTCTAACTATGGCTACACCTTC. The encoded protein is CASSDGTISNYGYTF.

The chain employs TRBV6-2 or TRBV6-3 and TRBJ2-4; TRBD1 aligns across 10 bases. The ends lost 2 bases at V and 3 bases at J; junction bases unmatched: 4. CDR3 length equals 16 residues. In germline, CDR1 is MNHEY, CDR2 SVGEGT. The CDR3 spells CASSYKGQGDKNIQYF. CDR3 sequence (DNA): TGTGCCAGCAGTTACAAAGGACAGGGGGACAAAAACATTCAGTACTTC.

The CDR3 DNA reads as TGTGCTAGTGGTTTGCTCCATGAGCAGTTCTTC. It encodes CASGLLHEQFF. The chain employs TRBV12-5 and TRBJ2-1; no clear D. The CDR3 consists of 11 residues. CDR1 LGHNT and CDR2 FRNRAP come from the germline V gene. With 2 bases removed from V and 8 bases from J, the gap between germline ends came to 4 bases.

The DNA for the CDR3 is TGCAGCGGAGTGGGGGGTCAGGCCTACAATGAGCAGTTCTTC. Translating gives CSGVGGQAYNEQFF. The chain employs TRBV29-1 and TRBJ2-1, with D possibly being TRBD2 (6 bases). CDR1 and CDR2 from the germline V gene are SQVTM and ANQGSEA. This CDR3 is built from 14 residues. Trimming stripped 7 bases from V and 2 bases from J, with 15 bases between.

The V and J genes are TRBV30 and TRBJ2-7; D assignment may be TRBD1 or TRBD2 (5 bases each). The germline V gene has CDR1 GTSNPN and CDR2 SVGIG (reference sequence). The CDR3 runs to 13 residues. Trimming removed 4 bases at V and 2 bases at J, with 12 bases between. The CDR3 loop is CAWNAGATYEQYF. For the CDR3, the DNA is TGTGCCTGGAATGCCGGGGCTACCTACGAGCAGTACTTC.

The chain links TRBV29-1 to TRBJ2-7, with a tentative D call TRBD1 (5 bases). The CDR3 runs to 15 residues. The germline gives CDR1 SQVTM, CDR2 ANQGSEA. Trimming removed 3 bases at V and 2 bases at J, with 17 bases between. The CDR3 spells CSVETPSSRAYEQYF. The CDR3 region has the DNA TGCAGCGTTGAGACCCCTTCGTCCAGGGCCTACGAGCAGTACTTC.

This sequence joins TRBV4-3 and TRBJ2-1; tentative D call: TRBD2 (6 bases). The CDR3 covers 18 residues. Germline assignment: CDR1 LGHNA and CDR2 YSLEER. V was pared by 0 bases and J by 12 bases, with 27 bases between. The CDR3 DNA reads as TGCGCCAGCAGCCAAGATATTATTGCGGGAACTAGCCTGAATCGGCAGTTCTTC. Protein sequence: CASSQDIIAGTSLNRQFF.